This T cell receptor beta chain emerged from a study of T cells in narcolepsy. Across the study: Enrolled donors included narcolepsy type 1 or type 2 patients and healthy controls. Whole-study findings and limits: No autoreactive T cell clone sequences appeared in some memory CD4+ repertoires. Same-patient CSF and blood CD4+ T cell clonotypes included HCRT-specific and TRIB2-specific autoreactive ones. Reportedly, autoreactive clonotypes were serially detected in patients' blood but not controls'.

Clones were read by immunoSEQ multiplex PCR, and TCRdb kept only the in-frame ones, dropping some. The sample lists approximately 38,000 clones, around 90% occurring once. About this clone: Its specificity is unknown.

The specimen was CD45RA- memory CD4+ T cells from PBMCs. The receptor comes from a human donor with narcolepsy.

The CDR3 DNA reads TGTGCCAGCACGCAAGACCAAGGGGCAGATACGCAGTATTTT. Its protein product is CASTQDQGADTQYF. The rearrangement links TRBV5-6 to TRBJ2-3; D is possibly TRBD1 (5 bases). The germline V gene has CDR1 SGHDT and CDR2 YYEEEE. V was trimmed by 6 bases and J by 4 bases, leaving 15 bases between them. This CDR3 has 14 amino acids.